This record looks at one TCR beta chain sequence and its context. Its antigen is unidentified. Clones were read by immunoSEQ multiplex PCR, and TCRdb kept only the in-frame ones, dropping some. The sample shows around 450,000 clones, more than 80% of them seen only once. V lost 3 bases, J lost 2 bases, and 8 bases stayed unmatched. The CDR3 is made up of 15 amino acids. Germline CDR1 and CDR2: DFQATT and SNEGSKA (reference sequence). Treatment given: roughly 18 received Ad26.COV2.S at low or high dose, single or two shots; about 5 received placebo; per-sample allocation not given. Each sample was drawn 63 days after the first injection (of vaccine or placebo). Adults aged 18-55 years in Boston included the donor. This entry comes from a study of Ad26.COV2.S vaccination and SARS-CoV-2 variants. For the study at large: Participants got Ad26.COV2.S intramuscularly, once or twice 56 days apart.

Findings and limits, study-wide: Measurements of TCR breadth and depth may have given underestimates of the total T cell responses. Recipients of either vaccine or placebo displayed similar breadth of non-spike TCRs.

The input for sequencing was peripheral blood, taken in a trial of Ad26.COV2.S vaccine versus placebo. The sequence came from a person aged 18 to 59 who received the Ad26.COV2.S COVID-19 vaccine or a placebo. The V call is TRBV20-1, the J call TRBJ2-5; 8 nucleotides line up with TRBD2. DNA for the CDR3: TGCAGTGCTAGTCTGACTAGCGCTTTACAAGAGACCCAGTACTTC. Its translation: CSASLTSALQETQYF.